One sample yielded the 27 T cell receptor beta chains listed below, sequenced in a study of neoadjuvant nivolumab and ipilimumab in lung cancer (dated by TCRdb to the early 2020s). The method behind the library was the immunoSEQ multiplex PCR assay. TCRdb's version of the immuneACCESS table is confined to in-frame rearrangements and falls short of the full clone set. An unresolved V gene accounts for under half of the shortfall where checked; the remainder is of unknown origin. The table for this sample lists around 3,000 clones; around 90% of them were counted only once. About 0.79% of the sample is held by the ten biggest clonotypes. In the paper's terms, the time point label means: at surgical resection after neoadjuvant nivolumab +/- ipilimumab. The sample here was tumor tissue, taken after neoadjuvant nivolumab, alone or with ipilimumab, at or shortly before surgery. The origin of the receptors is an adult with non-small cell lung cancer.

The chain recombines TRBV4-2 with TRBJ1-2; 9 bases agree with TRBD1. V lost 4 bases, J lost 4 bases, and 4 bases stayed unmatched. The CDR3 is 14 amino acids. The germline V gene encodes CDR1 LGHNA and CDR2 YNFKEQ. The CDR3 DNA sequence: TGTGCCAGCAGCCCGGGGACAGGGAGCTATGGCTACACCTTC. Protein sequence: CASSPGTGSYGYTF.

The CDR3 sequence is CASSSGILHYEQYF. The CDR3 DNA is TGTGCCAGCAGCTCCGGGATTCTCCACTACGAGCAGTACTTC. V and J are TRBV5-4 and TRBJ2-7; TRBD2 might be the D (5 bases). The germline V and J ends were trimmed by 3 bases and 3 bases, with 13 bases remaining between them. CDR1 and CDR2 (germline): SGHNT, YYREEE (reference sequence). The CDR3 loop spans 14 amino acids.

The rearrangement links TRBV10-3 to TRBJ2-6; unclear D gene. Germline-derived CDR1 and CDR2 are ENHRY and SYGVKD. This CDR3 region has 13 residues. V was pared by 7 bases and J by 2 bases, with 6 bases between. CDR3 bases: TGTGCCATCATGGAGACTGGGGCCAACGTCCTGACTTTC. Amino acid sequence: CAIMETGANVLTF.

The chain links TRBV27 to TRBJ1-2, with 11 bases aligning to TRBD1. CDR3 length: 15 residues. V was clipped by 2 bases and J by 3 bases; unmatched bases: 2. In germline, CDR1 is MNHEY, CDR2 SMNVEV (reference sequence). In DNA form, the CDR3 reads TGTGCCAGCAGTTTAAGGGGACAGGGGGACTATGGCTACACCTTC. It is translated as CASSLRGQGDYGYTF.

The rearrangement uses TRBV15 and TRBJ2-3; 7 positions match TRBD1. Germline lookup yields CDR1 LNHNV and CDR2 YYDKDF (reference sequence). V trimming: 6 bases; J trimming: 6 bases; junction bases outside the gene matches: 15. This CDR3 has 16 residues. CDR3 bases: TGTGCCACCAGTAATTATCGGACAGGATCGCCGGATACGCAGTATTTT. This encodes CATSNYRTGSPDTQYF.

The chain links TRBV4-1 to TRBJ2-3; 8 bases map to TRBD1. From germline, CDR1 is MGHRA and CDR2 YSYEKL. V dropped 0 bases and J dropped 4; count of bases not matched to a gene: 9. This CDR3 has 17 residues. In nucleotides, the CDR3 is TGCGCCAGCAGCCAAGAGGGGGCAGGGGGCGTGGCAGATACGCAGTATTTT. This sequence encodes CASSQEGAGGVADTQYF.

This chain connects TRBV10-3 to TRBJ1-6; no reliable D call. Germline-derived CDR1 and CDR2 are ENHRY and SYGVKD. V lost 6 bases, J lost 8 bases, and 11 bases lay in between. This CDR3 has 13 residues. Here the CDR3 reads CAIRSGPDSPLHF. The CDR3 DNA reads TGTGCCATCAGATCAGGCCCGGATTCACCCCTCCACTTT.

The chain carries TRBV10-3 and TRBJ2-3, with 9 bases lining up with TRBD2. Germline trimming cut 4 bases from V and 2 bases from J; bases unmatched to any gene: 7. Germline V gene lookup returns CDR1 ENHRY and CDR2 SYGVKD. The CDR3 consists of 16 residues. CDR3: CAISVGASGTTDTQYF. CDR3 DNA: TGTGCCATCAGTGTTGGGGCTAGCGGGACCACAGATACGCAGTATTTT.

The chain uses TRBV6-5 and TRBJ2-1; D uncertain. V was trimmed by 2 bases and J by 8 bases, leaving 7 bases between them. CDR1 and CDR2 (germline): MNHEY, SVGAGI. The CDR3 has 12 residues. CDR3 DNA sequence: TGTGCCAGCAGTTACAGGGCCGATGAGCAGTTCTTC. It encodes CASSYRADEQFF.

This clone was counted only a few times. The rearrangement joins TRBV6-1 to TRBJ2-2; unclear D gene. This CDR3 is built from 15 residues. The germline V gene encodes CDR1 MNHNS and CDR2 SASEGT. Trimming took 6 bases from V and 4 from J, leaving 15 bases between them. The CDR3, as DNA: TGTGCCAGCAGCCACACGCGTTTCGGCACCGGGGAGCTGTTTTTT. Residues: CASSHTRFGTGELFF.

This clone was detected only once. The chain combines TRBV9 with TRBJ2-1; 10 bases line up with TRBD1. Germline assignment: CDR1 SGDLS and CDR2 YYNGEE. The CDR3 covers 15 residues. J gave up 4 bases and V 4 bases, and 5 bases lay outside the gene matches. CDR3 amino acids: CASSPGQGGYNEQFF. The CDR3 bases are TGTGCCAGCAGCCCCGGACAGGGGGGTTACAATGAGCAGTTCTTC.

The CDR3 reads CASSRGGTRETQYF. DNA for the CDR3: TGTGCCAGCAGCCGTGGGGGGACAAGGGAGACCCAGTACTTC. V and J are TRBV11-2 and TRBJ2-5; D may match TRBD1 or TRBD2 (6 bases each). This CDR3 contains 14 residues. The germline V gene encodes CDR1 SGHAT and CDR2 FQNNGV. Trimming removed 5 bases at V and 5 bases at J, with 15 bases between.

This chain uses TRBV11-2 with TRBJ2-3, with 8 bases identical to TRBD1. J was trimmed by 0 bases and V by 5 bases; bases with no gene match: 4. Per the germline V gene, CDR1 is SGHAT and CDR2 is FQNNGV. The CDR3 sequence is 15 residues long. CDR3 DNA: TGTGCCAGCAGCCAAAGGACAGGGAGCACAGATACGCAGTATTTT. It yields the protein CASSQRTGSTDTQYF.

This CDR3 reads CASRPAGFGEQYF. The CDR3 DNA follows: TGTGCCAGCAGGCCCGCAGGTTTTGGCGAGCAGTACTTC. The J gene is TRBJ2-7, the V gene TRBV6-5; D remains unclear. This CDR3 is built from 13 residues. Per germline, CDR1 MNHEY and CDR2 SVGAGI. V was clipped by 6 bases and J by 6 bases, with 15 bases between them.

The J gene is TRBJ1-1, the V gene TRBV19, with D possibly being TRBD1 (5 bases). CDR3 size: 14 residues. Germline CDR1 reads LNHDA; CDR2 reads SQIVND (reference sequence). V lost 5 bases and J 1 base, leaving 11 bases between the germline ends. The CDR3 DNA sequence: TGTGCCAGTAGTCCTTTGGGGACGAACACTGAAGCTTTCTTT. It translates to CASSPLGTNTEAFF. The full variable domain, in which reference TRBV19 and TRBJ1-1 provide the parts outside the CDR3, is DGGITQSPKYLFRKEGQNVTLSCEQNLNHDAMYWYRQDPGQGLRLIYYSQIVNDFQKGDIAEGYSVSREKKESFPLTVTSAQKNPTAFYLCASSPLGTNTEAFFGQGTRLTVV.

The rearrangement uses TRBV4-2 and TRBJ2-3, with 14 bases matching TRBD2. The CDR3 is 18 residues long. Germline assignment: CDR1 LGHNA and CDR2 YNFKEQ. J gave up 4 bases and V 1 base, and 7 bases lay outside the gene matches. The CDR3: CASSQGHPGLAGADTQYF. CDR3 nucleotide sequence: TGTGCCAGCAGCCAAGGTCACCCGGGACTAGCGGGAGCAGATACGCAGTATTTT.

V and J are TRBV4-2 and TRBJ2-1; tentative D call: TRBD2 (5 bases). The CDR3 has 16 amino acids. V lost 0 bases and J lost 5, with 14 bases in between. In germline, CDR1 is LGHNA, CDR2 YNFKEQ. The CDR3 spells CASSQDRGVRHNEQFF. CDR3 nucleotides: TGTGCCAGCAGCCAAGATCGGGGAGTTAGACACAATGAGCAGTTCTTC.

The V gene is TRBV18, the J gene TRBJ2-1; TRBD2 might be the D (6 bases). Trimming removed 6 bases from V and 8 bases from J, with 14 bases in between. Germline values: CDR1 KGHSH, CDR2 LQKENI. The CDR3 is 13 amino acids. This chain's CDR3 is CASSLRRDHEQFF. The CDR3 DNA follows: TGTGCCAGCTCCCTTCGGCGGGACCATGAGCAGTTCTTC.

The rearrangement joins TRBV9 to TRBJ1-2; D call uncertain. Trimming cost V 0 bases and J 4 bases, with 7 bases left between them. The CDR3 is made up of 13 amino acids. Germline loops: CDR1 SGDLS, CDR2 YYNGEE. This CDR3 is CASSVGQAYGYTF. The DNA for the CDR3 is TGTGCCAGCAGCGTAGGGCAGGCCTATGGCTACACCTTC.

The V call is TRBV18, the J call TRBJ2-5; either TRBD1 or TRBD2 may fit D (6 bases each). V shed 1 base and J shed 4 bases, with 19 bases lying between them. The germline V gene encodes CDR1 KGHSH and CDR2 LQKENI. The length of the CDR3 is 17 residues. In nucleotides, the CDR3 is TGTGCCAGCTCACCACGTTCAGTCGGGGGCAGGTTAGAGACCCAGTACTTC. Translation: CASSPRSVGGRLETQYF. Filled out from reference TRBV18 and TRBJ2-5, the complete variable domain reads NAGVMQNPRHLVRRRGQEARLRCSPMKGHSHVYWYRQLPEEGLKFMVYLQKENIIDESGMPKERFSAEFPKEGPSILRIQQVVRGDSAAYFCASSPRSVGGRLETQYFGPGTRLLVL.

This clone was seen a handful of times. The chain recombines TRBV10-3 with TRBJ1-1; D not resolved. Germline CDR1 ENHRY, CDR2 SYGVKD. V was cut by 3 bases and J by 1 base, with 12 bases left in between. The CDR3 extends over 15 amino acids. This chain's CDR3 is CAISDLGRSNTEAFF. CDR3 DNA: TGTGCCATCAGTGACTTGGGCAGATCGAACACTGAAGCTTTCTTT.

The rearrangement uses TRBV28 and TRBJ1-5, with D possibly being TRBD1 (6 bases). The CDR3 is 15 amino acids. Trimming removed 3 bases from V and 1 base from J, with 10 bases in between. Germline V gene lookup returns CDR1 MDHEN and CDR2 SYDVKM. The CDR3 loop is CASSFGGGSNQPQHF. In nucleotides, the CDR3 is TGTGCCAGCAGTTTTGGGGGGGGCAGCAATCAGCCCCAGCATTTT.

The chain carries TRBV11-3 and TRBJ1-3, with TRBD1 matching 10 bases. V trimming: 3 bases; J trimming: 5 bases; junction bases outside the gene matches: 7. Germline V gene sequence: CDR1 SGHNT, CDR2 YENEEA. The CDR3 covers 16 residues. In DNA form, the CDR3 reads TGTGCCAGCAGCTTTTGTCGGGACAGGGGTCGAAACACCATATATTTT. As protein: CASSFCRDRGRNTIYF.

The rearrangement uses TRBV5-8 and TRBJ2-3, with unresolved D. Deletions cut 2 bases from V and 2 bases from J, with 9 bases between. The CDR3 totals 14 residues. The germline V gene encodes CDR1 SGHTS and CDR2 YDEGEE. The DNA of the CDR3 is TGTGCCAGCAGCTTAAACAGAGACACAGATACGCAGTATTTT. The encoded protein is CASSLNRDTDTQYF.

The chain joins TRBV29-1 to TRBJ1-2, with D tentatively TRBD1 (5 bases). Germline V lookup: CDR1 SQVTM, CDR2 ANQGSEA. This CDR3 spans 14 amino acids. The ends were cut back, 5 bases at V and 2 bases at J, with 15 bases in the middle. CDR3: CSVFDSQLNYGYTF. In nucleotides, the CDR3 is TGCAGCGTTTTTGACAGTCAACTAAACTATGGCTACACCTTC. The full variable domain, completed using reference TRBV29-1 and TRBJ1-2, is SAVISQKPSRDICQRGTSLTIQCQVDSQVTMMFWYRQQPGQSLTLIATANQGSEATYESGFVIDKFPISRPNLTFSTLTVSNMSPEDSSIYLCSVFDSQLNYGYTFGSGTRLTVV.

In DNA, the CDR3 is TGTGCCAGCTCACAGGGGATCGAGGCCGAAAAACTGTTTTTT. Encoded protein: CASSQGIEAEKLFF. The chain carries TRBV18 and TRBJ1-4; perhaps TRBD1 as D (5 bases). The V and J ends lost 4 bases and 8 bases respectively, with 14 bases between them. Germline V gene data show CDR1 as KGHSH and CDR2 as LQKENI. The CDR3 has 14 amino acids.

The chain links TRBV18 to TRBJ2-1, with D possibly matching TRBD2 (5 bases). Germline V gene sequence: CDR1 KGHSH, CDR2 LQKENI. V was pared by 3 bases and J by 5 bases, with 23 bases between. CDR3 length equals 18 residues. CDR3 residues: CASSPLSRLWEQNNEQFF. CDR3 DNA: TGTGCCAGCTCACCCCTTTCCCGGTTGTGGGAGCAAAACAATGAGCAGTTCTTC. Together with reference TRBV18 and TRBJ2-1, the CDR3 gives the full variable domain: NAGVMQNPRHLVRRRGQEARLRCSPMKGHSHVYWYRQLPEEGLKFMVYLQKENIIDESGMPKERFSAEFPKEGPSILRIQQVVRGDSAAYFCASSPLSRLWEQNNEQFFGPGTRLTVL.